These T cell receptor beta chains were read from a single sample in a study of cytomegalovirus exposure and HLA in healthy donors. TCRdb keeps only in-frame clones here, not all; method: immunoSEQ multiplex PCR. Here the sample spans 150,000 to 200,000 clones, over 75% being singletons. The sample was PBMCs. These receptors originate from a man younger than 30 in good health and CMV-seronegative. Each CDR3 is given with its conserved first and last residue. D genes are given only for firm matches. Part of the rows lack a size; the others show once, few, many or a class for expanded clones.

j_gene,d_gene,abundance,v_gene,CDR3nt,CDR3aa
TRBJ2-7,TRBD2,-,TRBV28,TGTGCCAGCAGTTCCTCTTGGGGGGGAGAGCACTCCTACGAGCAGTACTTC,CASSSSWGGEHSYEQYF
TRBJ1-6,-,-,TRBV2,TGTGCCAGCAGTGAGGCAGGGGCGGGTATAGATTCACCCCTCCACTTT,CASSEAGAGIDSPLHF
TRBJ2-5,TRBD2,once,TRBV5-1,TGCGCCAGCAGCTTCGGGACTAGCGGGAGGATTGCAGAGGAGCAGTACTTC,CASSFGTSGRIAEEQYF
TRBJ2-1,-,once,TRBV21-1,TGTGCCACCGAGAAGGGGACTCCCGCCCATGAGCAGTTCTTC,CATEKGTPAHEQFF
TRBJ2-3,-,-,TRBV7-2,TGTGCCAGCAGCCCCCGCCCAATGAGGACAGATACGCAGTATTTT,CASSPRPMRTDTQYF
TRBJ2-2,-,-,TRBV7-9,TGTTCCCCAGAGGTACCCCGTGAGGGGGAGCTGTTTTTT,CSPEVPREGELFF
TRBJ1-4,-,-,TRBV28,TGTGCCAGCAGCCAAGACAGCCTGCATGACAGACTGTTTTTT,CASSQDSLHDRLFF
TRBJ1-5,-,-,TRBV28,TGTGCCAGCAGTTTAAGGAGGGGGGGGGTGAGCACTCAGCCCCAGCATTTT,CASSLRRGGVSTQPQHF
TRBJ1-1,-,-,TRBV20-1,TGCAGTGCTGGCGGGGCCACGAAAGCTTTCTTT,CSAGGATKAFF
TRBJ2-7,TRBD1,-,TRBV18,TGTGCCAGCTCACCATCAATTCAACAGGGGTGGCCCTACGAGCAGTACTTC,CASSPSIQQGWPYEQYF
TRBJ2-7,TRBD2,-,TRBV7-2,TGTGCCAGCATCAAAAGCGGGGGGGCGATCGAGCAGTACTTC,CASIKSGGAIEQYF
TRBJ1-5,-,-,TRBV4-2,TGTGCCAGCAGGGAGAACGGGGGAGGGGGTAGCAATCAGCCCCAGCATTTT,CASRENGGGGSNQPQHF
TRBJ2-1,-,-,TRBV27,TGTGCCAGCAGTTTGCGGGTCTTTAATGAGCAGTTCTTC,CASSLRVFNEQFF
TRBJ2-6,-,once,TRBV5-1,TGCGCCAGCAGCTTCGGTGGGGCCAACGTCCTGACTTTC,CASSFGGANVLTF
TRBJ1-1,-,few,TRBV4-1,TGCGCCAGCAGCCAGACAGGAGATATGAACACTGAAGCTTTCTTT,CASSQTGDMNTEAFF
TRBJ2-7,TRBD1,-,TRBV5-1,TGCGCCAGCAGCCCCGGGACGGGACAGGGGTCCTACGAGCAGTACTTC,CASSPGTGQGSYEQYF
TRBJ2-7,-,few,TRBV18,TGTGCCAGCTCCAAGGCGGGACAGAGCTACGAGCAGTACTTC,CASSKAGQSYEQYF
TRBJ2-5,TRBD1,-,TRBV30,TGTGCCTGGAGTCTCGGGACAGGGCAAGAGACCCAGTACTTC,CAWSLGTGQETQYF
TRBJ2-1,TRBD2,-,TRBV19,TGTGCCAGTAGTTCACTAGCGAGGGGCTACAATGAGCAGTTCTTC,CASSSLARGYNEQFF
TRBJ2-5,TRBD1,-,TRBV28,TGTGCCAGCAGTTCCCAGACAGGGACGGAGACCCAGTACTTC,CASSSQTGTETQYF
TRBJ2-7,-,-,TRBV18,TGTGCCAGCTCACCATCAGGGGACGAGCAGTACTTC,CASSPSGDEQYF
TRBJ1-5,TRBD1,-,TRBV19,TGTGCCAGTAGTATAGGACAGGGTTATCAGCCCCAGCATTTT,CASSIGQGYQPQHF
TRBJ2-7,-,-,TRBV10-1,TGCGCCAGCAGTGAGTCGACGGGAAGCTCCTACGAGCAGTACTTC,CASSESTGSSYEQYF
TRBJ2-7,-,-,TRBV5-8,TGTGCCAGCAGCTCGACCAGGGACGAGCAGTACTTC,CASSSTRDEQYF
TRBJ2-7,-,-,TRBV5-1,TGCGCCAGCAGCTGGGAGCAGGCGAGTTACGAGCAGTACTTC,CASSWEQASYEQYF
TRBJ2-3,-,-,TRBV6-1,TGTGCCAGCAGCTTACTAGAAGATACGCAGTATTTT,CASSLLEDTQYF
TRBJ1-2,TRBD1,-,TRBV19,TGTGCCAGTACCGGACAGGGGGCGGGCGGCTACACCTTC,CASTGQGAGGYTF
TRBJ2-3,-,few,TRBV21-1,TGTGCCAGCAGACAGGGAGCGGCTAGCGGGGAAGATAGCACAGATACGCAGTATTTT,CASRQGAASGEDSTDTQYF
TRBJ2-3,TRBD2,-,TRBV6-1,TGTGCCAGCAGTGCCCAGCGAAAGGCTAGCGGGAGAGGCACAGATACGCAGTATTTT,CASSAQRKASGRGTDTQYF
TRBJ2-3,-,-,TRBV7-2,TGTGCCAGCAGCTTAGGTCTAGCCCCTGATACGCAGTATTTT,CASSLGLAPDTQYF
TRBJ1-5,TRBD1,few,TRBV7-9,TGTGCCAGCAGCGCTGGGACAGGGGGACAGCCCCAGCATTTT,CASSAGTGGQPQHF
TRBJ2-5,TRBD2,-,TRBV4-1,TGCGCCAGCAGCCTAGCGGGCGGGGGGGTACAAGAGACCCAGTACTTC,CASSLAGGGVQETQYF
TRBJ2-2,-,-,TRBV5-1,TGCGCCAGCAGCTCAGCGAACACCGGGGAGCTGTTTTTT,CASSSANTGELFF
TRBJ2-6,TRBD1,-,TRBV4-3,TGCGCCAGCAGCCCTGATGGGATTGACAGGGCTGGGGCCAACGTCCTGACTTTC,CASSPDGIDRAGANVLTF
TRBJ2-2,-,-,TRBV9,TGTGCCAGCAGCGTAAACCCCCGAGACATCAACACCGGGGAGCTGTTTTTT,CASSVNPRDINTGELFF
TRBJ1-2,TRBD1,few,TRBV18,TGTGCCAGCTCACTAGACAGGGCGGGCTACACCTTC,CASSLDRAGYTF
TRBJ1-2,TRBD1,-,TRBV7-2,TGTGCCAGCAGCCCGGGACGACAGGGAGGTCATACGGTTGGCTACACCTTC,CASSPGRQGGHTVGYTF
TRBJ1-5,TRBD1,-,TRBV18,TGTGCCAGCTCACCCTTTGCGGCAGGGGGCCAGCCCCAGCATTTT,CASSPFAAGGQPQHF
TRBJ2-7,TRBD2,-,TRBV7-2,TGTGCCAGCAGCCCCCAGGGCGGGAGGGCCGGTTACGAGCAGTACTTC,CASSPQGGRAGYEQYF
TRBJ2-7,-,-,TRBV9,TGTGCCAGCAGCGTAGCAGCGGGTAACACTTACGAGCAGTACTTC,CASSVAAGNTYEQYF
TRBJ2-2,-,-,TRBV10-2,TGCGTGGATTCACAGGCCCCCGGGGAGCTGTTTTTT,CVDSQAPGELFF